This TCR beta chain was identified during a study of post-analysis software for immune sequencing data. The overall study: Included among the disease courses, which were recorded for the cohort, were relapsing-remitting, secondary progressive and progressive-relapsing multiple sclerosis. Whole-study results and caveats: The normalized Chao1 diversity of multiple sclerosis patients was significantly lower than that of controls. The five TRBV segments detected at higher frequency in patients than in controls included TRBV5-6, TRBV5-1 and TRBV20-1.

The V and J ends lost 3 bases and 0 bases respectively, with 15 bases between them. This CDR3 contains 15 residues. Per the germline V gene, CDR1 is DFQATT and CDR2 is SNEGSKA (reference sequence). This clonotype showed up just a few times. Its specificity is not known. Unique molecular identifiers had been added to the TCR beta cDNA libraries. Via MiXCR, TCRdb re-called the PCR reads, giving one row per CDR3 protein. Of about 570,000 distinct CDR3 sequences in the sample, under 40% were seen once. The receptor's source is a girl aged 2-17 years with multiple sclerosis. Sequences were obtained from blood. This chain connects TRBV20-1 to TRBJ2-7; possibly TRBD2 for D (6 bases). CDR3 coding DNA: TGCAGTGCTAGGGGCGGGACCCAAAGCTCCTACGAGCAGTACTTC. Translated, it gives CSARGGTQSSYEQYF.